A selection of T cell receptor beta chains follows, all from one sample in a study of blood T cell repertoires in COVID-19. Sequencing used immunoSEQ multiplex PCR; TCRdb keeps in-frame clones, though not all of them. Here the sample spans over 250,000 clones, around four fifths being singletons. Sequenced input: peripheral blood. These receptors originate from a woman aged 50 to 60 who had recovered from COVID-19. Both conserved end residues are part of each CDR3. Fields, in order: J gene, V gene, D gene, CDR3 DNA, CDR3 protein. A D gene is named only where the DNA matches it firmly.

j_gene: TRBJ1-4; v_gene: TRBV5-8; d_gene: .; CDR3nt: TGTGCCAGCCGTCGAGGAGTCGCAACTAATGAAAAACTGTTTTTT; CDR3aa: CASRRGVATNEKLFF
j_gene: TRBJ2-2; v_gene: TRBV11-3; d_gene: .; CDR3nt: TGTGCCAGCAGCGAAAACAGGGTAGCTGGGGAGCTGTTTTTT; CDR3aa: CASSENRVAGELFF
j_gene: TRBJ1-2; v_gene: TRBV6-5; d_gene: .; CDR3nt: TGTGCCAGCATTGGAAGCCCCGGGGGGCTATATGGCTACACCTTC; CDR3aa: CASIGSPGGLYGYTF
j_gene: TRBJ1-4; v_gene: TRBV18; d_gene: TRBD1; CDR3nt: TGTGCCAGCTCACCAGCAGGACAGGGGGAAAAACTGTTTTTT; CDR3aa: CASSPAGQGEKLFF
j_gene: TRBJ2-1; v_gene: TRBV27; d_gene: TRBD2; CDR3nt: TGTGCCAGCAGTCCCCTCCCTACAAGCGGGAGCTACAATGAGCAGTTCTTC; CDR3aa: CASSPLPTSGSYNEQFF
j_gene: TRBJ1-2; v_gene: TRBV29-1; d_gene: TRBD1; CDR3nt: TGCAGCGCCCAGGGGGGAGGACAGGGGGCGATTGATTGGTATGGCTACACCTTC; CDR3aa: CSAQGGGQGAIDWYGYTF
j_gene: TRBJ1-6; v_gene: TRBV5-1; d_gene: .; CDR3nt: TGCGCCAGCAGCTTGCTAACCGATTATAATTCACCCCTCCACTTT; CDR3aa: CASSLLTDYNSPLHF
j_gene: TRBJ1-2; v_gene: TRBV4-2; d_gene: TRBD1; CDR3nt: TGTGCCAGCAGCCAAGGCGCACTGGACAGGGACACCTTC; CDR3aa: CASSQGALDRDTF
j_gene: TRBJ2-7; v_gene: TRBV5-1; d_gene: .; CDR3nt: TGCGCCAGCAGCCCCGGGACACTCTACGAGCAGTACTTC; CDR3aa: CASSPGTLYEQYF
j_gene: TRBJ2-7; v_gene: TRBV5-4; d_gene: .; CDR3nt: TGTGCCAGCAGCTTGTGGGGGCGGTCACACGAGCAGTACTTC; CDR3aa: CASSLWGRSHEQYF